This TCR beta chain emerged from a study of blood T cell repertoires in COVID-19 (dated by TCRdb to about 2020). For context, the study as a whole: The collaborator samples originated in the United States, Italy and Spain and spanned the acute and convalescent phases of COVID-19. The prospective study material was composed of cDNA or gDNA derived from T cells, B-cell-depleted T cells, or PBMCs. Deeply sampled blood TCRbeta repertoires from subjects exposed to, actively infected with, or recovered from COVID-19 were included in the dataset. The repertoires were released in a freely available public database intended as a resource for research on the immune response to SARS-CoV-2. The samples were drawn from the first 160 participants of the ongoing ImmuneRACE study and from 1,200 or so subjects provided by 6 global collaborators. Nearly every sample came with metadata listing a de-identified subject ID, COVID-19 status, age in years and sex. Where available, HLA class I and class II types were obtained from metadata supplied by the sample provider rather than from assay-based typing. General study outcomes and caveats: Clinical and demographic metadata were provided uncurated, with the amount varying by source and participant.

Collaborating institutions collected whole blood in K2EDTA tubes following their own protocols. For TCRbeta analysis, collaborators shipped samples as frozen whole blood, isolated PBMCs, or DNA extracted from either of those sample types. A single count supports this clone. Its antigen has not been determined. Base qualities were left out, and no much larger clone turns up one base away. The immunoSEQ Assay, a bias-controlled multiplex PCR, was used to amplify TCRbeta CDR3 regions from genomic DNA. For the original study's pipeline: The number of nucleated cells in each sample was estimated by amplification of reference gene primers within the assay. To quantify the absolute abundance of each unique TCRbeta CDR3 rearrangement, sequence reads were collapsed and filtered. For each sample, productive Simpson clonality was calculated as the square root of Simpson's diversity index across productive rearrangements. Drawn from immuneACCESS, this table holds only the in-frame rearrangements with V and J called that TCRdb kept. Clones are partly lost; checked studies trace under half to an unresolved V gene and leave the rest unexplained. Clone size and the V and J calls come from that table; the DNA yielded D and trimming. Here the sample has 150,000 to 200,000 clones; roughly nine tenths occur a single time. In total, the top ten clones hold about a fifth of the sample.

V gives up 3 bases and J gives up 6 bases, and the segment between their germline ends measures 14 bases. CDR1 and CDR2, per the germline V gene (reference sequence), are DFQATT and SNEGSKA. The CDR3, cysteine through phenylalanine, is 13 amino acids long. Solely the CDR3 DNA is kept, with 39 bases framed from the first base. This receptor was identified in a man between 60 and 75 years old with active or convalescent COVID-19. Sequencing input: peripheral blood. This chain joins TRBV20-1 to TRBJ1-2; the D gene cannot be named for sure. The DNA reads as follows: TGCAGTGCTAGTACCGTCTCAGGCGATGGCTACACCTTC. Its protein product is CSASTVSGDGYTF.